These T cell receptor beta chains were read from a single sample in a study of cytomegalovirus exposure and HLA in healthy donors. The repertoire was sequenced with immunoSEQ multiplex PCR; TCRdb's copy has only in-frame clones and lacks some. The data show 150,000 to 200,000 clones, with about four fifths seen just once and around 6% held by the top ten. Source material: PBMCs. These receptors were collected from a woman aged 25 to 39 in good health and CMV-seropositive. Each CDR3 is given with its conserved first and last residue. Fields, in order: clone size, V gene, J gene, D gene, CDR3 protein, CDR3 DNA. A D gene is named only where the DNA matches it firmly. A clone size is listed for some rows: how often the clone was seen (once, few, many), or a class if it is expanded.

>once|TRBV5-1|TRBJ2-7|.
CASSFRAAGSSYEQYF
TGCGCCAGCAGCTTCCGAGCTGCGGGAAGCTCCTACGAGCAGTACTTC
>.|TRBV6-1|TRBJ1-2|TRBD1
CASSESTGRGYYGYTF
TGTGCCAGCAGTGAATCGACAGGGCGCGGTTACTATGGCTACACCTTC
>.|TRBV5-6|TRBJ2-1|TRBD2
CASSLEGLAGSYNEQFF
TGTGCCAGCAGCTTGGAAGGACTAGCGGGATCCTACAATGAGCAGTTCTTC
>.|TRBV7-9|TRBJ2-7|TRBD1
CASSQGQGAYEQYF
TGTGCCAGCAGCCAGGGACAGGGGGCCTACGAGCAGTACTTC
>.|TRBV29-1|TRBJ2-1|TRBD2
CSAKAGGNTNEQFF
TGCAGCGCAAAAGCGGGGGGGAATACAAATGAGCAGTTCTTC
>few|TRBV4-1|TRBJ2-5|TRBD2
CASSGAKLGGRGETQYF
TGCGCCAGCAGCGGGGCAAAGCTTGGCGGGAGGGGAGAGACCCAGTACTTC
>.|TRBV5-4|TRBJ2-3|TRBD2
CASSLGLAGITDTQYF
TGTGCCAGCAGCTTGGGACTAGCGGGGATCACAGATACGCAGTATTTT
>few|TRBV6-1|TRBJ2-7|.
CASGSRSSYEQYF
TGTGCCAGCGGGTCAAGGAGCTCCTACGAGCAGTACTTC
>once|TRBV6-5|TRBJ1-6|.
CASSYSERYSPLHF
TGTGCCAGCAGTTACTCGGAGAGGTATTCACCCCTCCACTTT
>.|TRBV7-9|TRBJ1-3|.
CASSLGGGANPIYF
TGTGCCAGCAGCTTAGGTGGAGGGGCTAATCCCATATATTTT
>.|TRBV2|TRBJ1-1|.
CASSAGVWNTEAFF
TGTGCCAGCAGTGCGGGGGTCTGGAACACTGAAGCTTTCTTT
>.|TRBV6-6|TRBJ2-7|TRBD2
CASSSTSGKREQYF
TGTGCCAGCAGTTCGACTAGCGGAAAGCGCGAGCAGTACTTC
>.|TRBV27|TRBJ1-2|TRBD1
CASSFRQGPYGYTF
TGTGCCAGCAGTTTTAGACAGGGCCCCTATGGCTACACCTTC
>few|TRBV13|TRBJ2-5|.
CASSAGETQYF
TGTGCCAGCAGCGCAGGAGAGACCCAGTACTTC
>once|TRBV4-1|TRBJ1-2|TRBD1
CASSQDQTGNYGYTF
TGCGCCAGCAGCCAAGATCAGACAGGGAACTATGGCTACACCTTC
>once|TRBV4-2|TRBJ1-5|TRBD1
CASSLGQGNQPQHF
TGTGCCAGCAGCTTGGGACAGGGTAATCAGCCCCAGCATTTT
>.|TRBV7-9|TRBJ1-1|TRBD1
CASSAQGALGTEAFF
TGTGCCAGCAGCGCGCAGGGGGCGCTGGGTACTGAAGCTTTCTTT
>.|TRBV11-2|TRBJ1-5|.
CASSRTVNQPQHF
TGTGCCAGCAGCCGGACAGTGAATCAGCCCCAGCATTTT
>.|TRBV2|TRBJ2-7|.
CASRRTRGSEQYF
TGTGCCAGCAGACGCACTAGGGGGAGCGAGCAGTACTTC
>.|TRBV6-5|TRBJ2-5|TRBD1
CASGQGKTQYF
TGTGCCAGCGGACAGGGCAAGACCCAGTACTTC
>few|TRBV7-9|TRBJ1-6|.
CASRAQGRSSPLHF
TGTGCCAGCAGGGCACAGGGCCGTAGTTCACCCCTCCACTTT
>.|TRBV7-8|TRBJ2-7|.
CASSLVGGDSGYEQYF
TGTGCCAGCAGCTTAGTCGGTGGAGATTCGGGCTACGAGCAGTACTTC
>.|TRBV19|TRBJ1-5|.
CASSIPGSSNQPQHF
TGTGCCAGTAGTATCCCAGGGTCGAGCAATCAGCCCCAGCATTTT
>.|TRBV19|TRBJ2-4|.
CATSRDNHIQYF
TGTGCCACCAGCCGGGACAACCACATTCAGTACTTC
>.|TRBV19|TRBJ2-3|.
CASSSGWDTQYF
TGTGCCAGTAGTAGCGGATGGGATACGCAGTATTTT
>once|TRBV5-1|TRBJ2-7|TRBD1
CASSLTGETYEQYF
TGCGCCAGCAGCCTGACAGGGGAGACCTACGAGCAGTACTTC
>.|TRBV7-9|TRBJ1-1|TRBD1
CASSGTDRGMSEAFF
TGTGCCAGCAGCGGAACGGACAGGGGTATGAGTGAAGCTTTCTTT
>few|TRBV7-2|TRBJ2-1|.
CASSLYGRDNEQFF
TGTGCCAGCAGCTTATACGGGAGAGACAATGAGCAGTTCTTC
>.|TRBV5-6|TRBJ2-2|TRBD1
CASSNRQGAPTGELFF
TGTGCCAGCAGCAACCGACAGGGGGCGCCCACCGGGGAGCTGTTTTTT
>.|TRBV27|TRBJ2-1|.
CASSFQGTLDEQFF
TGTGCCAGCAGTTTTCAGGGTACATTAGATGAGCAGTTCTTC
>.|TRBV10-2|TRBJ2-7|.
CASGGRIYEQYF
TGCGCCAGCGGAGGGCGTATCTACGAGCAGTACTTC
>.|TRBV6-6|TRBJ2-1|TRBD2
CASSRLAGGLYNEQFF
TGTGCCAGCAGTCGACTAGCGGGGGGTCTATACAATGAGCAGTTCTTC
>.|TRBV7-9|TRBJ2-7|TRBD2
CASSFTSGMAPGEQYF
TGTGCCAGCAGCTTTACTAGCGGGATGGCTCCCGGCGAGCAGTACTTC
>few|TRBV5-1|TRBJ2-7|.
CASSPPDRAYEQYF
TGCGCCAGCAGCCCACCGGACAGAGCCTACGAGCAGTACTTC
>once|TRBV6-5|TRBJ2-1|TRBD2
CASSYGLAGENEQFF
TGTGCCAGCAGTTACGGTCTAGCGGGAGAGAATGAGCAGTTCTTC
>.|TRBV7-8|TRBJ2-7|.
CASSRTGSQPYEQYF
TGTGCCAGCAGCCGCACAGGGTCCCAACCCTACGAGCAGTACTTC
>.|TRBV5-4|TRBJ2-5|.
CASSLTGAQETQYF
TGTGCCAGCAGCTTGACAGGAGCTCAAGAGACCCAGTACTTC
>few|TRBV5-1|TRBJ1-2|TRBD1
CASSFWGQGQGSYGYTF
TGCGCCAGCAGCTTCTGGGGGCAGGGACAGGGTAGCTATGGCTACACCTTC
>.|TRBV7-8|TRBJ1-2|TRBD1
CASSALARGRRWSNYGYTF
TGTGCCAGCAGCGCGCTAGCCAGGGGGCGTCGCTGGTCGAACTATGGCTACACCTTC
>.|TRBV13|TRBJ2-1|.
CASSLGQYNEQFF
TGTGCCAGCAGCTTAGGACAGTACAATGAGCAGTTCTTC
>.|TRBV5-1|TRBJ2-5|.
CASSEQETQYF
TGCGCCAGCAGTGAGCAAGAGACCCAGTACTTC
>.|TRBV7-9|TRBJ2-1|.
CASREEGFNEQFF
TGTGCCAGCAGGGAGGAGGGTTTTAATGAGCAGTTCTTC
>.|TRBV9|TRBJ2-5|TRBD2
CASSVGTSGQETQYF
TGTGCCAGCAGCGTAGGAACTAGCGGCCAAGAGACCCAGTACTTC
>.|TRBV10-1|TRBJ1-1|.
CASSRRGGTEAFF
TGCGCCAGCTCACGGAGAGGCGGCACTGAAGCTTTCTTT
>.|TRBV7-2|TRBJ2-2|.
CASNQGGELFF
TGTGCCAGCAACCAGGGCGGGGAGCTGTTTTTT